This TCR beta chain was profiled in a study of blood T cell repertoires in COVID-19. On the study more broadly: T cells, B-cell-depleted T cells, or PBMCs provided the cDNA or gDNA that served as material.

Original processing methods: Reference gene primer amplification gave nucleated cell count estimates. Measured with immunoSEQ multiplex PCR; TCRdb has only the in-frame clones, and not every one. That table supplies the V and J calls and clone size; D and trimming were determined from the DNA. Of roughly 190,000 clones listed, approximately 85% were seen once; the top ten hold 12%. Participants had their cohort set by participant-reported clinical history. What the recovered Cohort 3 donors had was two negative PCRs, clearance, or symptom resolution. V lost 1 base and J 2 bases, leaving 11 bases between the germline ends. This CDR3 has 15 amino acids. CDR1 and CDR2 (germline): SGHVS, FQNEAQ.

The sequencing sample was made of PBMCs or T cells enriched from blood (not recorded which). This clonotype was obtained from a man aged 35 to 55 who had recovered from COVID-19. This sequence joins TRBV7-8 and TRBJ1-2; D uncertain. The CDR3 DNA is TGTGCCAGCAGCTTAGTCGGAGGAACAAACTATGGCTACACCTTC. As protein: CASSLVGGTNYGYTF.